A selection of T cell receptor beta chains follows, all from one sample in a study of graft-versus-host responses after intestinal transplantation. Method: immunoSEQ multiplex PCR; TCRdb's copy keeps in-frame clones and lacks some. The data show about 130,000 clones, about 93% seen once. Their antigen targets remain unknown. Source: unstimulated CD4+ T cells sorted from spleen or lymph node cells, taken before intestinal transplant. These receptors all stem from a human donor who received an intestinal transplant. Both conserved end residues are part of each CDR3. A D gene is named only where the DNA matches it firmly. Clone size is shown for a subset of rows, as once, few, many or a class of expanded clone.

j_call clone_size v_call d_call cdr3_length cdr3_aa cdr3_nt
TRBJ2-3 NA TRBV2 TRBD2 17 CASSDPGASGPPDTQYF TGTGCCAGCAGTGATCCGGGAGCTAGCGGTCCGCCAGATACGCAGTATTTT
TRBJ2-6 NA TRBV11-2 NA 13 CASSPGRANVLTF TGTGCCAGCAGCCCGGGGAGGGCCAACGTCCTGACTTTC
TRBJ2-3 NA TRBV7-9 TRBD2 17 CASSLGGAGGGTDTQYF TGTGCCAGCAGCCTAGGGGGAGCGGGAGGTGGCACAGATACGCAGTATTTT
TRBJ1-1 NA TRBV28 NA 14 CASSFGDRNTEAFF TGTGCCAGCAGCTTCGGCGACAGAAACACTGAAGCTTTCTTT
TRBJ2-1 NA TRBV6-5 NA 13 CASSTGANNEQFF TGTGCCAGCAGCACCGGGGCAAACAATGAGCAGTTCTTC
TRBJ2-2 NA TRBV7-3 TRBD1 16 CASSTTGGLNTGELFF TGTGCCAGCTCAACGACAGGGGGATTAAACACCGGGGAGCTGTTTTTT
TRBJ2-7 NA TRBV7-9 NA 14 CASSPSATGYEQYF TGTGCCAGCTCCCCTTCGGCAACTGGGTACGAGCAGTACTTC
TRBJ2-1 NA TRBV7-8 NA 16 CASSFPLPGLYNEQFF TGTGCCAGCAGCTTTCCCTTACCGGGACTGTACAATGAGCAGTTCTTC
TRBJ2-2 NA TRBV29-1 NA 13 CSVERQNTGELFF TGCAGCGTTGAGAGGCAGAACACCGGGGAGCTGTTTTTT
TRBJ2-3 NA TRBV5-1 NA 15 CASSSIPSSTDTQYF TGCGCCAGCAGCTCTATTCCTTCTAGCACAGATACGCAGTATTTT
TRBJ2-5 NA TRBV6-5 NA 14 CASSYRRVGETQYF TGTGCCAGCAGTTACAGGCGGGTGGGAGAGACCCAGTACTTC
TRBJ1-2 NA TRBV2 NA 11 CASSEGGGYTF TGTGCCAGCAGTGAAGGTGGTGGCTACACCTTC
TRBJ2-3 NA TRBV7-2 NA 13 CASSLTRWDTQYF TGTGCCAGCAGCTTAACCCGATGGGATACGCAGTATTTT
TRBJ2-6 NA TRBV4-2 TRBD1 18 CASSQPDREVTGANVLTF TGTGCCAGCAGCCAACCGGACAGGGAGGTGACCGGGGCCAACGTCCTGACTTTC
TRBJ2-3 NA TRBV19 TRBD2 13 CASGTSGRDTQYF TGTGCCAGTGGGACTAGCGGGAGAGATACGCAGTATTTT
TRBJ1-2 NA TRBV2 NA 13 CASSEYQTEGYTF TGTGCCAGCAGTGAATACCAGACGGAGGGCTACACCTTC
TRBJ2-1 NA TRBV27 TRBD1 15 CASNGQGGSYNEQFF TGTGCCAGTAACGGACAGGGGGGCTCCTACAATGAGCAGTTCTTC
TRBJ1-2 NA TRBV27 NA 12 CASGRGNYGYTF TGTGCCAGCGGACGGGGTAACTATGGCTACACCTTC
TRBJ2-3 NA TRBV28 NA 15 CASSLVALRGGTQYF TGTGCCAGCAGTTTGGTAGCCCTGAGGGGAGGTACGCAGTATTTT
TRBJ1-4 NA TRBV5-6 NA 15 CASSSTRGENEKLFF TGTGCCAGCAGTTCCACAAGGGGAGAAAATGAAAAACTGTTTTTT
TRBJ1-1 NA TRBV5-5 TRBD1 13 CASSGSVQGRAFF TGTGCCAGCAGCGGATCAGTACAGGGGAGGGCTTTCTTT
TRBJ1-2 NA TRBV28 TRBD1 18 CASSLSGGVQGLEYGYTF TGTGCCAGCAGTTTATCAGGGGGGGTACAGGGACTAGAGTATGGCTACACCTTC
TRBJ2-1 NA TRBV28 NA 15 CASSLSPSSYNEQFF TGTGCCAGCAGTCTCTCCCCGAGCTCCTACAATGAGCAGTTCTTC
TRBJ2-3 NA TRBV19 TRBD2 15 CASSALAGATDTQYF TGTGCCAGTAGTGCCCTAGCGGGAGCCACAGATACGCAGTATTTT
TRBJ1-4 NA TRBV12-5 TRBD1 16 CASGSFPGQGNEKLFF TGTGCTAGTGGTTCTTTTCCGGGACAGGGTAATGAAAAACTGTTTTTT
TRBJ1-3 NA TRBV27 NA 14 CASSLNRGGNTIYF TGTGCCAGCAGTTTGAATCGCGGGGGAAACACCATATATTTT
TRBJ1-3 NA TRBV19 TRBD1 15 CASSLWTGEGNTIYF TGTGCCAGTAGTCTATGGACAGGGGAAGGAAACACCATATATTTT
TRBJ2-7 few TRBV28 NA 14 CASTISGNAYEQYF TGTGCCAGCACCATTAGCGGTAATGCCTACGAGCAGTACTTC
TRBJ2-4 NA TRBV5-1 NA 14 CASSLEVAKNIQYF TGCGCCAGCAGCTTGGAGGTAGCCAAAAACATTCAGTACTTC
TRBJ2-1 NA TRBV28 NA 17 CASSLWGSGPSGNEQFF TGTGCCAGCAGTTTATGGGGTAGCGGTCCTTCGGGGAATGAGCAGTTCTTC
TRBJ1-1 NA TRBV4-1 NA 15 CASSQVSPADTEAFF TGCGCCAGCAGCCAAGTATCACCAGCGGATACTGAAGCTTTCTTT
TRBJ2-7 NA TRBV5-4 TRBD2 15 CASSPGLAGGYEQYF TGTGCCAGCAGCCCGGGACTAGCGGGAGGGTACGAGCAGTACTTC
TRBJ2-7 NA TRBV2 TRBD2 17 CASSVGLAGASSYEQYF TGTGCCAGCAGCGTGGGACTAGCGGGAGCGAGCTCCTACGAGCAGTACTTC
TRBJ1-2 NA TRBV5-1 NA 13 CASSSQAHYGYTF TGCGCCAGCAGCTCTCAGGCGCACTATGGCTACACCTTC
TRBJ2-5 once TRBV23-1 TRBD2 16 CASSQSGLADQETQYF TGCGCCAGCAGTCAATCGGGACTAGCGGACCAAGAGACCCAGTACTTC
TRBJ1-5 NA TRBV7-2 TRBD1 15 CASSLEAGGKRPQHF TGTGCCAGCAGCTTAGAGGCAGGGGGCAAGAGGCCCCAGCATTTT
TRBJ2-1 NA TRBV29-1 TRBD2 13 CSVSGSSYNEQFF TGCAGCGTTAGCGGGAGCTCCTACAATGAGCAGTTCTTC
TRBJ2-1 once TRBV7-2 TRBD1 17 CASSIHRGLSTYNEQFF TGTGCCAGCAGCATTCACAGGGGCCTTTCTACCTACAATGAGCAGTTCTTC